This entry lists 29 T cell receptor beta chains sequenced from one sample in a study of T cells in women clearing cervical HPV infection. Sequencing used immunoSEQ multiplex PCR; TCRdb keeps in-frame clones, though not all of them. The repertoire table contains roughly 48,000 clones. Source material: blood buffy coat. These TCRs come from a woman aged 18 to 75 with a cervical HPV16 infection that either progressed to CIN3+ or cleared (not recorded which).

A word on this clone: The missing CDR3 end, 3 residues past where the read stops, is filled in from the germline J gene. This rearrangement joins TRBV5-1 to TRBJ2-7; TRBD2 matches at 10 bases. The germline V gene encodes CDR1 SGHRS and CDR2 YFSETQ. CDR3 length: 18 amino acids. The V and J ends lost 2 bases and 1 base, in that order; junction bases with no gene match: 12. CDR3 region: CASSFISGGASKSYEQYF. The sequenced part of the CDR3 DNA is TGCGCCAGCAGCTTTATAAGCGGGGGGGCGTCAAAGTCCTACGAG.

Details on this clone: The CDR3 end falls 3 residues outside the read, so it is completed with the germline J gene. This chain links TRBV28 with TRBJ2-1; TRBD1 aligns across 7 bases. Per the germline V gene, CDR1 is MDHEN and CDR2 is SYDVKM. This CDR3 is built from 14 residues. V lost 6 bases and J lost 6; bases outside the gene matches: 8. The CDR3 reads CASRETQGVNEQFF. The covered CDR3 bases are TGTGCCAGCAGGGAAACTCAGGGGGTCAATGAG.

Remarks on this clone: The CDR3 end lies 3 residues beyond the end of the read and is filled in from the germline J gene. The chain employs TRBV12-3 or TRBV12-4 and TRBJ2-6, with 10 bases identical to TRBD2. The CDR3 consists of 16 residues. After removal of 8 bases from V and 4 bases from J, the junction contained 8 bases not matched to a gene. The CDR3 bases that were read are TGTGCCAGCCTAGAGGGTAGCGGGAGGGGGGCCAACGTC. It specifies CASLEGSGRGANV. The whole CDR3 sequence is CASLEGSGRGANVLTF.

Notes on this clone: With the read ending 3 residues before the CDR3 end, the germline J gene is used to fill in that end. V gene TRBV24-1 combines with J gene TRBJ2-1; 11 nucleotides match TRBD1. The CDR3 contains 16 residues. Per the germline V gene, CDR1 is KGHDR and CDR2 is SFDVKD. V was pared by 0 bases and J by 7 bases, with 4 bases of the junction left unmatched. The sequenced part of the CDR3 DNA is TGTGCCACCAGTGATTTGGGACAGGGGGCTGAAAATGAG. Residues: CATSDLGQGAENE. The full CDR3 sequence reads CATSDLGQGAENEQFF.

Comment on this clone: A junction end diverges from the germline sequence, so it may reflect a read error. The sequenced fragment ends 3 residues before the CDR3 boundary, so the rest is inferred from the germline J gene. The chain couples TRBV4-2 to TRBJ2-3; TRBD2 aligns across 7 bases. The germline V gene encodes CDR1 LGHNA and CDR2 YNFKEQ. The CDR3 is 15 residues long. The CDR3 is CASSQILASADTQYF. The CDR3 DNA, read in part, is TGCGCCAGCAGCCAAATACTAGCGAGCGCAGATACG.

As for this clone: At one boundary the junction diverges from the germline segment, which might be a read error. The CDR3 end is not reached by the read, which stops 3 residues before it; the germline J gene fills it in. Other DNA sequences in this specimen translate into the identical CDR3. V is TRBV19 and J is TRBJ2-3; 7 bases map to TRBD1. CDR3 size: 15 residues. Germline V gene lookup returns CDR1 LNHDA and CDR2 SQIVND (reference sequence). CDR3 residues: CASSMRGPGTDTQYF. CDR3 DNA (partial): TGTGCCAGTAGTATGAGGGGGCCGGGCACAGACACG.

A note on this clone: The missing CDR3 end, 3 residues past where the read stops, is filled in from the germline J gene. The genes are TRBV30 and TRBJ1-4, with D possibly matching TRBD1 (6 bases). The ends were cut back, 4 bases at V and 4 bases at J, with 10 bases in the middle. Germline V gene lookup returns CDR1 GTSNPN and CDR2 SVGIG (reference sequence). The CDR3 is made up of 13 amino acids. The CDR3 DNA, read in part, is TGTGCCTGGATGGGACAAGATAATGAAAAA. It translates to CAWMGQDNEK. The whole CDR3 protein is CAWMGQDNEKLFF.

Comments on this clone: The CDR3 extends 3 residues past the end of the read, so its final part is completed from the germline J gene. This sequence joins TRBV6-2 or TRBV6-3 and TRBJ1-1; 9 positions agree with TRBD1. The V gene's germline CDR1 is MNHEY and CDR2 SVGEGT. J lost 5 bases, V lost 4 bases, and 14 bases had no gene match. The CDR3 spans 17 residues. Incomplete CDR3 DNA: TGTGCCAGCAGTTCCTCGGCCTACAGGGGGCTGTGGACTGAA. Translation gives CASSSSAYRGLWTE. The whole CDR3 region reads CASSSSAYRGLWTEAFF.

As for this clone: The CDR3 end lies 3 residues beyond the end of the read and is filled in from the germline J gene. V is TRBV19 and J is TRBJ2-2; D might be TRBD1 (5 bases). Germline V gene data show CDR1 as LNHDA and CDR2 as SQIVND (reference sequence). V was trimmed by 3 bases and J by 2 bases, leaving 13 bases between them. The CDR3 runs 16 residues. The CDR3 region is CASSMSRAINTGELFF. Incomplete CDR3 DNA: TGTGCCAGTAGTATGTCCAGGGCCATCAACACCGGGGAG.

Points on this clone: Sequencing ends 3 residues short of the CDR3 end; the germline J gene provides the rest. The chain has TRBV19 and TRBJ2-6, with 8 bases lining up with TRBD1. V shed 3 bases and J 0 bases; nucleotides not matched to a gene: 19. CDR3 length: 22 residues. The germline V gene encodes CDR1 LNHDA and CDR2 SQIVND (reference sequence). CDR3 DNA (partial): TGTGCCAGTAGTATCCTTCATTCCCTAAGACAGGGGATCAGCTCTGGGGCCAACGTC. It is translated as CASSILHSLRQGISSGANV. The full CDR3 protein reads CASSILHSLRQGISSGANVLTF.

CDR3 loop: CASSGDTPGLAGHTGELFF. The sequenced part of the CDR3 DNA is TGTGCCAGCAGCGGCGACACGCCGGGACTAGCGGGCCACACCGGGGAG. The rearrangement links TRBV2 to TRBJ2-2; 12 positions agree with TRBD2. The observed sequence ends 3 residues before the CDR3 terminus, with the missing tail filled in from the germline J gene. J gave up 3 bases and V 6 bases, and 14 bases lay outside the gene matches. Germline CDR1 reads SNHLY; CDR2 reads FYNNEI. This CDR3 spans 19 amino acids.

Partial CDR3 DNA: TGTGCCTGGAGTCATTCCGGGAACACTGAA. Translation: CAWSHSGNTE. The full CDR3 reads CAWSHSGNTEAFF. The chain has TRBV30 and TRBJ1-1; D is undetermined. The read stops 3 residues short of the end of the CDR3; the missing end is completed from the germline J gene. The germline V gene encodes CDR1 GTSNPN and CDR2 SVGIG (reference sequence). V was trimmed by 2 bases and J by 1 base, leaving 8 bases between them. This CDR3 spans 13 amino acids. Supplemented by reference TRBV30 and TRBJ1-1, the full variable domain reads SQTIHQWPATLVQPVGSPLSLECTVEGTSNPNLYWYRQAAGRGLQLLFYSVGIGQISSEVPQNLSASRPQDRQFILSSKKLLLSDSGFYLCAWSHSGNTEAFFGQGTRLTVV.

On this clone: The sequenced fragment ends 3 residues before the CDR3 boundary, so the rest is inferred from the germline J gene. The chain employs TRBV4-2 and TRBJ1-4, with 7 bases identical to TRBD1. V was pared by 2 bases and J by 6 bases, with 6 bases of the junction left unmatched. The CDR3 loop spans 15 amino acids. Germline V gives CDR1 LGHNA, CDR2 YNFKEQ. The CDR3 here is CASSQLGQVDEKLFF. The sequenced part of the CDR3 DNA is TGTGCCAGCAGCCAACTCGGACAGGTAGATGAAAAA.

In the case of this clone: The read terminates 3 residues ahead of where the CDR3 ends, so the germline J gene completes it. The gene calls are TRBV27 and TRBJ1-6, with D possibly TRBD1 on 6 matching bases. The CDR3 has 13 residues. V lost 5 bases, J lost 9 bases, and 11 bases lay in between. The germline V gene encodes CDR1 MNHEY and CDR2 SMNVEV (reference sequence). CDR3 amino acids: CASSLIRGSPLHF. The part of the CDR3 DNA that was read is TGTGCCAGCAGTCTCATCAGGGGTTCACCC.

Regarding this clone: Read sequence stops 3 residues before the CDR3 end, and the germline J gene provides the missing end. The chain recombines TRBV7-6 with TRBJ2-6, with 7 bases matching TRBD2. CDR3 length: 15 residues. Germline V gives CDR1 SGHVS, CDR2 FNYEAQ. The junction had 2 bases not matched to a gene; V was cut back by 4 bases and J by 2 bases. The CDR3 protein is CASSSGGAGANVLTF. The CDR3 bases that were read are TGTGCCAGCAGCTCTGGGGGGGCTGGGGCCAACGTC.

About this clone: The CDR3 end is not reached by the read, which stops 3 residues before it; the germline J gene fills it in. The gene calls are TRBV19 and TRBJ1-5; 12 positions agree with TRBD1. The CDR3 loop spans 17 amino acids. J was trimmed by 6 bases and V by 6 bases; bases with no gene match: 12. Germline values: CDR1 LNHDA, CDR2 SQIVND (reference sequence). The CDR3: CASSSFPGTGGGQPQHF. The CDR3 bases that were read are TGTGCCAGTAGCTCCTTTCCCGGGACAGGGGGCGGTCAGCCC.

The CDR3 spells CSALAVRDQETQYF. CDR3 bases read: TGCAGTGCCCTAGCGGTAAGGGACCAAGAGACC. The chain couples TRBV20-1 to TRBJ2-5, with 7 bases matching TRBD2. The sequenced fragment ends 3 residues before the CDR3 boundary, so the rest is inferred from the germline J gene. Germline V gene lookup returns CDR1 DFQATT and CDR2 SNEGSKA (reference sequence). The CDR3 runs 14 residues. V dropped 6 bases and J dropped 0; count of bases not matched to a gene: 7.

On this clone: Read coverage stops 3 residues before the CDR3 terminus; the germline J gene supplies the remainder. The chain carries TRBV14 and TRBJ1-1; maybe TRBD1 (5 bases). The germline V gene encodes CDR1 SGHDN and CDR2 FVKESK. Trimming removed 2 bases at V and 5 bases at J, with 15 bases between. The CDR3 totals 15 residues. This CDR3 is CASSQQGFVGTEAFF. The DNA read from the CDR3 is TGTGCCAGCAGCCAACAGGGCTTTGTGGGGACTGAA.

On this clone: The read terminates 3 residues ahead of where the CDR3 ends, so the germline J gene completes it. The rearrangement uses TRBV18 and TRBJ1-2, with 7 bases matching TRBD1. The V gene end was trimmed by 3 bases and the J gene end by 3 bases; junction bases not matched to a gene: 7. CDR1 and CDR2 (germline): KGHSH, LQKENI. The CDR3 runs 15 residues. The CDR3 DNA, read in part, is TGTGCCAGCTCACCGCAGACTACAGGGGACTATGGC. Amino acids: CASSPQTTGDYG. Given in full, the CDR3 is CASSPQTTGDYGYTF.

Concerning this clone: The read finishes 3 residues shy of the CDR3 end, and the germline J gene is used to complete it. The chain employs TRBV7-9 and TRBJ2-7, with 11 positions matching TRBD2. CDR1 and CDR2 from the germline V gene are SEHNR and FQNEAQ (reference sequence). This CDR3 contains 14 residues. V lost 4 bases, J lost 6 bases, and 5 bases stayed unmatched. The CDR3 bases that were read are TGTGCCAGCAGCTCCACTAGCGGGAGTATCGAG. Residues: CASSSTSGSIE. The full CDR3 protein is CASSSTSGSIEQYF.

For this clone: The DNA ends 3 residues before the CDR3 does, and the rest of the CDR3 is filled in from the germline J gene. Additional DNA sequences in this sample encode the identical CDR3. The chain employs TRBV2 and TRBJ1-1; D may be TRBD1 (5 bases). Germline V gene sequence: CDR1 SNHLY, CDR2 FYNNEI. The CDR3 extends over 14 amino acids. Between the trimmed V and J ends, which lost 0 bases and 0 bases, there was a span of 5 bases. The sequenced CDR3 bases are TGTGCCAGCAGTGAAGCAGGGGTGAACACTGAA. This encodes CASSEAGVNTE. The CDR3 in its entirety is CASSEAGVNTEAFF.

Remarks on this clone: The CDR3 end falls 3 residues outside the read, so it is completed with the germline J gene. The chain combines TRBV12-3 or TRBV12-4 with TRBJ2-5, with TRBD2 as a possible D gene (6 bases). Trimming cost V 1 base and J 5 bases, with 8 bases left between them. CDR3 length: 13 residues. CDR3 amino acids: CASSLVEGETQYF. The covered CDR3 bases are TGTGCCAGCAGTTTAGTGGAGGGGGAGACC.

Points on this clone: The CDR3 is cut off 3 residues early in the read; its end comes from the germline J gene. The rearrangement joins TRBV5-5 to TRBJ2-7; 10 nucleotides match TRBD1. V lost 5 bases, J lost 6 bases, and 11 bases stayed unmatched. Germline V lookup: CDR1 SGHKS, CDR2 YYEKEE (reference sequence). The CDR3 consists of 15 residues. The CDR3 DNA, read in part, is TGTGCCAGCAGAAGACAGGGGGCGCCGGCTCGCGAG. The encoded protein is CASRRQGAPARE. The whole CDR3 protein is CASRRQGAPAREQYF.

About this clone: The junction does not match germline at one end; this may be a read error. Read sequence stops 3 residues before the CDR3 end, and the germline J gene provides the missing end. The chain joins TRBV5-1 to TRBJ2-7; 9 positions agree with TRBD2. Per germline, CDR1 SGHRS and CDR2 YFSETQ. CDR3 length: 17 amino acids. This CDR3 is CASSLRSSGKPSHEQYF. The covered CDR3 bases are TGCGCCAGCAGCTTGCGGTCTAGCGGGAAACCCTCCCACGAG. The full variable domain, with the rest looked up from reference TRBV5-1 and TRBJ2-7, is KAGVTQTPRYLIKTRGQQVTLSCSPISGHRSVSWYQQTPGQGLQFLFEYFSETQRNKGNFPGRFSGRQFSNSRSEMNVSTLELGDSALYLCASSLRSSGKPSHEQYFGPGTRLTVT.

To note about this clone: The CDR3 is cut off 3 residues early in the read; its end comes from the germline J gene. The chain is built from TRBV2 and TRBJ1-5; 7 bases are a match to TRBD1. The germline V gene has CDR1 SNHLY and CDR2 FYNNEI. Germline trimming cut 7 bases from V and 6 bases from J; bases unmatched to any gene: 9. This CDR3 comprises 14 residues. Partial CDR3 DNA: TGTGCCAGCAAGGACAGGTTGACCGGTCAGCCC. The encoded protein is CASKDRLTGQP. The CDR3 in its entirety is CASKDRLTGQPQHF.

A word on this clone: The read comes to an end 3 residues before the CDR3 does, leaving the germline J gene to fill in the end. The gene calls are TRBV20-1 and TRBJ1-5; the D is unclear. This CDR3 has 12 residues. Germline lookup yields CDR1 DFQATT and CDR2 SNEGSKA (reference sequence). V gave up 3 bases and J gave up 6 bases, with 9 bases separating them. The CDR3: CSARRAPQPQHF. CDR3 DNA (partial): TGCAGTGCTAGGAGGGCCCCTCAGCCC.

Notes on this clone: The CDR3 extends 3 residues past the end of the read, so its final part is completed from the germline J gene. The chain is built from TRBV7-8 and TRBJ1-2; D is uncertain. Germline V gives CDR1 SGHVS, CDR2 FQNEAQ. This CDR3 is 9 amino acids long. V lost 11 bases, J lost 5 bases, and 6 bases lay in between. CDR3 bases read: TGTGCCGTAGGGTATGGC. Translated: CAVGYG. The full CDR3 reads CAVGYGYTF.

In regard to this clone: The read terminates 3 residues before the CDR3 end, so the remaining end is supplied by the germline J gene. This chain links TRBV23-1 with TRBJ1-6; perhaps TRBD1 as D (6 bases). TRBV23-1 is identified as an open reading frame with a role that is uncertain. Trimming shortened V by 3 bases and J by 7 bases, and 16 bases separated the two germline ends. The CDR3 extends over 16 amino acids. This CDR3 is CASSQVCQGTNSPLHF. The sequenced CDR3 bases are TGCGCCAGCAGTCAGGTTTGTCAGGGGACCAATTCACCC.

As concerns this clone: The CDR3 end falls 3 residues outside the read, so it is completed with the germline J gene. The gene calls are TRBV5-1 and TRBJ2-3; a possible D gene is TRBD2 (5 bases). CDR1 is SGHRS, CDR2 YFSETQ, per germline. Trimming took 0 bases from V and 1 from J, leaving 12 bases between them. This CDR3 comprises 16 residues. The covered CDR3 bases are TGCGCCAGCAGCTTGGAGTCTGGGCGGGGCACAGATACG. Translation: CASSLESGRGTDT. The entire CDR3 protein reads CASSLESGRGTDTQYF. Together with reference TRBV5-1 and TRBJ2-3, the CDR3 gives the full variable domain: KAGVTQTPRYLIKTRGQQVTLSCSPISGHRSVSWYQQTPGQGLQFLFEYFSETQRNKGNFPGRFSGRQFSNSRSEMNVSTLELGDSALYLCASSLESGRGTDTQYFGPGTRLTVL.